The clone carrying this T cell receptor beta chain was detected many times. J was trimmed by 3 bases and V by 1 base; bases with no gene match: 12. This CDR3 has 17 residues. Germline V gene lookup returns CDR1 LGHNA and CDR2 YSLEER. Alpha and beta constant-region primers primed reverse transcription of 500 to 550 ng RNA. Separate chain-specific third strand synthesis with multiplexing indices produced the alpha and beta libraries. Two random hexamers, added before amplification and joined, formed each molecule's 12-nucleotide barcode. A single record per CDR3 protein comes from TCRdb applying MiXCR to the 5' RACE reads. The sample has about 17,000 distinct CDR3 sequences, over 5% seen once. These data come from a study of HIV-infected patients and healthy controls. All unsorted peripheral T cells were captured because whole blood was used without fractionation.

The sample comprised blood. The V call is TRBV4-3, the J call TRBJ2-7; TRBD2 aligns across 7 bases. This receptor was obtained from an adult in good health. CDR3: CASSQGPQRGIGYEQYF. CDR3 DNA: TGCGCCAGCAGCCAAGGCCCACAGCGGGGTATAGGCTACGAGCAGTACTTC.